These 21 T cell receptor beta chains were all obtained from the same sample, sequenced in a study of cytomegalovirus exposure and HLA in healthy donors. Some clones are missing from TCRdb's copy, which holds only in-frame ones; the method was immunoSEQ multiplex PCR. The sample contains 190,000 or so clones, 80% to 85% of which appear only once. The sequenced sample consisted of PBMCs. Receptors were obtained from a woman between 18 and 29 years old in good health and CMV-seropositive.

V is TRBV27 and J is TRBJ2-2; the D gene is possibly TRBD2 (5 bases). V was pared by 7 bases and J by 7 bases, with 19 bases between. This CDR3 comprises 15 residues. Germline CDR1 is MNHEY and CDR2 is SMNVEV (reference sequence). The CDR3: CASNNLGIRSGELFF. CDR3 DNA sequence: TGTGCCAGCAACAATCTCGGGATTCGTAGCGGGGAGCTGTTTTTT.

The chain recombines TRBV28 with TRBJ1-1; D might be TRBD1 (6 bases). CDR1 MDHEN and CDR2 SYDVKM come from the germline V gene. V shed 2 bases and J shed 2 bases, with 6 bases lying between them. The CDR3 has 13 amino acids. Here the CDR3 reads CASSLGTNTEAFF. CDR3 coding DNA: TGTGCCAGCAGTTTAGGGACAAACACTGAAGCTTTCTTT.

The gene calls are TRBV7-2 and TRBJ2-7, with 9 nucleotides matching TRBD1. CDR3 size: 14 residues. The J segment lost 5 bases and the V segment lost 5 bases, leaving 7 bases of the junction unmatched. Germline V gene lookup returns CDR1 SGHTA and CDR2 FQGNSA. CDR3 sequence (DNA): TGTGCCAGCAGCGCCGGACAGGGGCGACACGAGCAGTACTTC. It codes for CASSAGQGRHEQYF.

This chain's CDR3 is CASDRGTGELFF. The DNA for the CDR3 is TGTGCCAGCGACAGGGGAACCGGGGAGCTGTTTTTT. V and J are TRBV2 and TRBJ2-2, with 8 bases aligning to TRBD1. V was pared by 8 bases and J by 5 bases, with 1 base of the junction left unmatched. CDR3 size: 12 residues. Germline assignment: CDR1 SNHLY and CDR2 FYNNEI.

The gene calls are TRBV7-9 and TRBJ2-7, with 12 positions matching TRBD2. The V gene end was trimmed by 5 bases and the J gene end by 5 bases; junction bases not matched to a gene: 13. The CDR3 runs to 17 residues. From germline, CDR1 is SEHNR and CDR2 FQNEAQ (reference sequence). CDR3: CASSPPNSRLAGDEQYF. The CDR3 DNA sequence: TGTGCCAGCAGCCCACCGAACTCCAGACTAGCGGGAGACGAGCAGTACTTC.

The genes are TRBV5-5 and TRBJ1-6; weak D call: TRBD1 (5 bases). Germline V gives CDR1 SGHKS, CDR2 YYEKEE (reference sequence). This CDR3 is built from 16 residues. The V end was cut by 4 bases, the J end by 8 bases, with 19 bases between. CDR3 sequence: CASSTQRDSRDSPLHF. CDR3 sequence (DNA): TGTGCCAGCAGCACACAAAGGGACTCCAGGGATTCACCCCTCCACTTT.

The chain links TRBV5-1 to TRBJ1-1; possibly TRBD1 for D (5 bases). The V gene's germline CDR1 is SGHRS and CDR2 YFSETQ. The V end was cut by 4 bases, the J end by 1 base, with 20 bases between. The CDR3 length is 17 residues. The CDR3 sequence: CASSGTSGPGRNTEAFF. Written as DNA, the CDR3 is TGCGCCAGCAGCGGGACCTCGGGGCCCGGGAGGAACACTGAAGCTTTCTTT.

This clone was found a few times. This chain links TRBV2 with TRBJ1-2; no reliable D call. This CDR3 region has 10 residues. Deletions cut 7 bases from V and 6 bases from J, with 6 bases between. In germline, CDR1 is SNHLY, CDR2 FYNNEI. The CDR3 bases are TGTGCCAGCAACGGAGATGGCTACACCTTC. It encodes CASNGDGYTF.

The J gene is TRBJ2-7, the V gene TRBV4-1; perhaps TRBD2 as D (7 bases). Germline lookup yields CDR1 MGHRA and CDR2 YSYEKL. V lost 4 bases, J lost 3 bases, and 19 bases lay in between. This CDR3 has 16 amino acids. The CDR3 DNA is TGCGCCAGCAGCCCCCTGGGGGGGCCGTCGGACTACGAGCAGTACTTC. It encodes CASSPLGGPSDYEQYF.

This clone was counted between two and nine times. DNA of the CDR3: TGTGCCAGCAGCCCCCAGGGGAATTCACCCCTCCACTTT. Translation gives CASSPQGNSPLHF. The chain is built from TRBV2 and TRBJ1-6, with D maybe TRBD1 (6 bases). With 6 bases removed from V and 7 bases from J, the gap between germline ends came to 10 bases. The CDR3 loop spans 13 amino acids. CDR1 is SNHLY, CDR2 FYNNEI, per germline.

This rearrangement joins TRBV6-6 to TRBJ1-1, with a weak D call TRBD1 (5 bases). This CDR3 has 14 amino acids. The germline V and J ends were trimmed by 0 bases and 5 bases, with 10 bases remaining between them. From germline, CDR1 is MNHNY and CDR2 SVGAGI (reference sequence). The DNA of the CDR3 is TGTGCCAGCAGTTACTCGACCGGGGGGACTGAAGCTTTCTTT. Its translation is CASSYSTGGTEAFF.

This clone has just one count. The chain joins TRBV14 to TRBJ2-7; TRBD1 is a possible D gene (6 bases). CDR1 SGHDN and CDR2 FVKESK come from the germline V gene. V was shortened by 2 bases and J by 2 bases, with 7 bases between the two germline ends. The CDR3 has 13 residues. The CDR3 DNA is TGTGCCAGCAGCCAACCAGGGGCCTACGAGCAGTACTTC. It encodes CASSQPGAYEQYF.

In nucleotides, the CDR3 is TGTGCCAGTAGTATTTCCACAGGGGGCTACGAGCAGTACTTC. Its protein is CASSISTGGYEQYF. The V gene is TRBV19, the J gene TRBJ2-7, with 8 bases matching TRBD1. Per germline, CDR1 LNHDA and CDR2 SQIVND (reference sequence). Losses at the gene ends were 3 bases for V and 3 bases for J; bases not matched to a gene: 4. CDR3 length equals 14 residues.

V is TRBV10-3 and J is TRBJ2-2; 8 positions agree with TRBD1. The CDR3 totals 17 residues. Trimming cost V 2 bases and J 3 bases; bases outside gene matches: 8. Germline loops: CDR1 ENHRY, CDR2 SYGVKD. CDR3 amino acids: CAISEPTGVVDTGELFF. The CDR3 coding sequence is TGTGCCATCAGTGAGCCGACAGGGGTGGTTGACACCGGGGAGCTGTTTTTT.

This clone was picked up a small number of times. The chain combines TRBV5-1 with TRBJ1-1, with 11 bases identical to TRBD1. The CDR3 runs 14 residues. J was trimmed by 5 bases and V by 4 bases; bases with no gene match: 4. Germline CDR1 reads SGHRS; CDR2 reads YFSETQ. This CDR3 is CASSHGTGGTEAFF. CDR3 coding DNA: TGCGCCAGCAGCCATGGGACAGGGGGGACTGAAGCTTTCTTT.

J is TRBJ2-4 and V is TRBV7-9, with D possibly TRBD1 on 7 matching bases. The V gene lost 4 bases and the J gene lost 2 bases, with 18 bases spanning the gap. The CDR3 is 17 residues long. Looked up from germline, CDR1 is SEHNR and CDR2 is FQNEAQ (reference sequence). The DNA for the CDR3 is TGTGCCAGCAGCTCACTAGCCGACAGGGCGTCCAAAAACATTCAGTACTTC. Translation: CASSSLADRASKNIQYF.

This rearrangement joins TRBV9 to TRBJ2-7; D gene ambiguous. Trimming took 0 bases from V and 6 from J, leaving 16 bases between them. Looked up from germline, CDR1 is SGDLS and CDR2 is YYNGEE. The CDR3 has 15 amino acids. The CDR3 is CASSVGVTPNGEQYF. DNA for the CDR3: TGTGCCAGCAGCGTAGGAGTGACACCAAACGGCGAGCAGTACTTC.

The J gene is TRBJ2-7, the V gene TRBV11-2, with a weak D call TRBD1 (6 bases). V lost 1 base, J lost 7 bases, and 11 bases lay in between. The CDR3 totals 13 residues. CDR1 and CDR2 (germline): SGHAT, FQNNGV. The CDR3 bases are TGTGCCAGCAGCTTAGGTGGACAGCGGGAGCAGTACTTC. Protein product: CASSLGGQREQYF.

The rearrangement joins TRBV6-6 to TRBJ1-2; 7 bases fit TRBD1. The CDR3 contains 11 residues. Trimming cost V 6 bases and J 7 bases; bases outside gene matches: 2. In germline, CDR1 is MNHNY, CDR2 SVGAGI (reference sequence). The CDR3 spells CASSYRGGYTF. CDR3 bases: TGTGCCAGCAGCTACAGGGGTGGCTACACCTTC.

This clone was counted a few times. The chain uses TRBV19 and TRBJ2-2; the D gene is possibly TRBD1 (6 bases). Trimming shortened V by 3 bases and J by 4 bases, and 9 bases separated the two germline ends. Germline assignment: CDR1 LNHDA and CDR2 SQIVND (reference sequence). The CDR3 consists of 14 residues. CDR3 residues: CASSIQGTTGELFF. The CDR3 DNA reads TGTGCCAGTAGTATCCAGGGGACCACCGGGGAGCTGTTTTTT. Supplemented by reference TRBV19 and TRBJ2-2, the full variable domain reads DGGITQSPKYLFRKEGQNVTLSCEQNLNHDAMYWYRQDPGQGLRLIYYSQIVNDFQKGDIAEGYSVSREKKESFPLTVTSAQKNPTAFYLCASSIQGTTGELFFGEGSRLTVL.

This chain connects TRBV2 to TRBJ1-2; 8 bases are a match to TRBD1. The ends lost 6 bases at V and 2 bases at J; junction bases unmatched: 8. CDR3 length: 15 amino acids. The V gene's germline CDR1 is SNHLY and CDR2 FYNNEI. The CDR3 protein is CASRKGTGTNYGYTF. CDR3 bases: TGTGCCAGCAGGAAGGGGACAGGTACCAACTATGGCTACACCTTC.